The TCR beta chain described here comes from a study of human T cells and chemical hapten exposure. This clonotype occurred a few times. This CDR3 is built from 14 residues. V shed 4 bases, J shed 5 bases, and the junction held 8 bases outside the gene matches. Germline assignment: CDR1 SQVTM and CDR2 ANQGSEA. The sample's time point: patch test 3, about 24 weeks after DPC sensitization. Stated treatment: therapeutic diphenylcyclopropenone sensitization with weekly scalp DPC. TCRdb reprocessed the RACE reads with MiXCR, giving one entry per CDR3 protein. This sample has some 90,000 distinct CDR3 sequences, with roughly a tenth found just once.

This chain uses TRBV29-1 with TRBJ2-3; TRBD2 matches 8 bases. This clonotype originated in a woman aged 25-40 years with alopecia areata. Some clones in this sample may be carry-over from other donors' samples. Sequences were derived from whole blood, sampled in connection with sensitization to the hapten diphenylcyclopropenone (DPC). The CDR3 is CSVAAGGQGDTQYF. The CDR3 DNA follows: TGCAGCGTTGCGGCGGGAGGCCAGGGAGATACGCAGTATTTT.